Listed here are 17 T cell receptor beta chains from one sample, sequenced in a study of CD8 T cells in ankylosing spondylitis. Whole-study findings and limits: Ankylosing spondylitis blood appeared to carry a characteristic TCR beta motif of roughly eight highly homologous variants.

TCRdb called the 5' RACE reads again in MiXCR, with one record for every CDR3 protein. The repertoire includes about 450,000 distinct CDR3 sequences, 25% to 30% of them detected once, and 0.89% sits in the top ten. Antigens of these TCRs are unknown. Material: blood, either unsorted or a sorted T cell fraction (not recorded which). These receptors originate from a male donor with ankylosing spondylitis.

This clonotype was detected only a few times. The chain couples TRBV4-1 to TRBJ1-5; no clear D. With 0 bases removed from V and 5 bases from J, the gap between germline ends came to 8 bases. Germline-derived CDR1 and CDR2 are MGHRA and YSYEKL. The CDR3 consists of 14 residues. CDR3: CASSQDPRDQPQHF. CDR3 nucleotide sequence: TGCGCCAGCAGCCAAGATCCTCGGGATCAGCCCCAGCATTTT.

This clonotype showed up just a few times. The chain links TRBV7-8 to TRBJ2-2; 7 nucleotides agree with TRBD2. CDR1 is SGHVS, CDR2 FQNEAQ, per germline. After removal of 6 bases from V and 5 bases from J, the junction contained 3 bases not matched to a gene. The CDR3 loop spans 13 amino acids. The CDR3 region is CASRLAATGELFF. In nucleotides, the CDR3 is TGTGCCAGCAGGCTAGCGGCGACCGGGGAGCTGTTTTTT.

Only a few counts were recorded for this clonotype. V gene TRBV19 combines with J gene TRBJ2-4; TRBD1 agrees at 7 bases. The CDR3 loop spans 14 amino acids. Trimming at V came to 5 bases and at J to 8 bases, leaving 9 bases not matched to a gene. Germline V gene lookup returns CDR1 LNHDA and CDR2 SQIVND (reference sequence). The CDR3 nucleotides are TGTGCCAGTAGTGACAGGGCCCTGGGGTACATTCAGTACTTC. Amino acids: CASSDRALGYIQYF.

The rearrangement uses TRBV9 and TRBJ1-4, with D unresolved. CDR1 is SGDLS, CDR2 YYNGEE, per germline. The CDR3 spans 14 residues. V lost 4 bases, J lost 7 bases, and 14 bases lay in between. CDR3 DNA: TGTGCCAGCAGCTCAAACCCGGGGAGTGAAAAACTGTTTTTT. As protein: CASSSNPGSEKLFF.

V usage is TRBV20-1 and J usage is TRBJ2-1; 13 nucleotides align to TRBD2. There are 12 residues in the CDR3. Per the germline V gene, CDR1 is DFQATT and CDR2 is SNEGSKA (reference sequence). V was pared by 6 bases and J by 13 bases, with 6 bases of the junction left unmatched. This CDR3 is CSAPLAGGPQFF. For the CDR3, the DNA is TGCAGTGCCCCACTAGCGGGAGGGCCCCAGTTCTTC.

This clonotype was counted a few times. The V call is TRBV30, the J call TRBJ2-7; D gene unclear. The V and J ends lost 3 bases and 4 bases respectively, with 16 bases between them. The CDR3 runs to 14 residues. Germline V CDR1 and CDR2: GTSNPN, SVGIG (reference sequence). For the CDR3, the DNA is TGTGCCTGGAGGTCCCCGGCGTCTAGGTACGAGCAGTACTTC. Protein product: CAWRSPASRYEQYF.

The chain recombines TRBV5-1 with TRBJ2-2, with D possibly TRBD2 on 5 matching bases. The CDR3 runs 15 residues. The germline CDR1 and CDR2 sequences are SGHRS and YFSETQ. V was shortened by 6 bases and J by 7 bases, with 19 bases between the two germline ends. For the CDR3, the DNA is TGCGCCAGCACCGGAGTGGGCTTGAGCGGCGGGGAGCTGTTTTTT. This codes for CASTGVGLSGGELFF.

The V gene is TRBV15, the J gene TRBJ2-2; 10 nucleotides line up with TRBD2. Germline CDR1 reads LNHNV; CDR2 reads YYDKDF (reference sequence). J gave up 4 bases and V 4 bases, and 18 bases lay outside the gene matches. The CDR3 has 20 residues. The CDR3 DNA is TGTGCCACCAGCAAGTTCGCGGTAGCGGGAGGAACCGACTTCACCGGGGAGCTGTTTTTT. As protein: CATSKFAVAGGTDFTGELFF.

The V gene is TRBV3-1, the J gene TRBJ1-1; no reliable D call. This CDR3 comprises 15 residues. In germline, CDR1 is LGHDT, CDR2 YNNKEL (reference sequence). Trimming removed 4 bases at V and 1 base at J, with 13 bases between. CDR3 nucleotide sequence: TGTGCCAGCAGCCGGGCCTCACAGCCGAACACTGAAGCTTTCTTT. Translation gives CASSRASQPNTEAFF. The variable domain in full, completed from reference TRBV3-1 and TRBJ1-1, reads DTAVSQTPKYLVTQMGNDKSIKCEQNLGHDTMYWYKQDSKKFLKIMFSYNNKELIINETVPNRFSPKSPDKAHLNLHINSLELGDSAVYFCASSRASQPNTEAFFGQGTRLTVV.

This clonotype was detected only a few times. The rearrangement uses TRBV27 and TRBJ1-2, with 8 bases lining up with TRBD1. CDR3 length: 15 residues. Germline CDR1 and CDR2: MNHEY and SMNVEV (reference sequence). Losses at the gene ends were 5 bases for V and 8 bases for J; bases not matched to a gene: 13. The CDR3 region has the DNA TGTGCCAGCAGTAGGAGAATCCAGGGGGCTGAAGGCTACACCTTC. This translates into CASSRRIQGAEGYTF.

V and J are TRBV27 and TRBJ2-3, with 8 bases that match TRBD2. CDR1 and CDR2 (germline): MNHEY, SMNVEV (reference sequence). The CDR3 totals 17 residues. Trimming removed 8 bases from V and 3 bases from J; junction bases left unmatched: 16. The CDR3 DNA reads TGTGCCAGCCGACCCACCGGAGCGGGAGAGGCGACAGATACGCAGTATTTT. It encodes CASRPTGAGEATDTQYF.

This clonotype was detected a few times. The chain employs TRBV7-9 and TRBJ2-1; D perhaps matches TRBD2 (7 bases). Between the trimmed V and J ends, which lost 7 bases and 4 bases, there was a span of 14 bases. The CDR3 has 14 amino acids. CDR1 SEHNR and CDR2 FQNEAQ come from the germline V gene (reference sequence). The CDR3 loop reads CASTRGGGYNEQFF. CDR3 DNA: TGTGCCAGCACCAGAGGGGGGGGTTACAATGAGCAGTTCTTC. The complete variable domain, with remaining parts taken from reference TRBV7-9 and TRBJ2-1, reads DTGVSQNPRHKITKRGQNVTFRCDPISEHNRLYWYRQTLGQGPEFLTYFQNEAQLEKSRLLSDRFSAERPKGSFSTLEIQRTEQGDSAMYLCASTRGGGYNEQFFGPGTRLTVL.

This clonotype was seen a handful of times. V gene TRBV5-1 combines with J gene TRBJ2-7, with no clear D. The CDR3 length is 13 residues. The V end lost 2 bases, the J end lost 2 bases, and 8 bases lay between the germline ends. Germline CDR1 and CDR2: SGHRS and YFSETQ. This CDR3 is CASSFVTAYEQYF. The CDR3 coding sequence is TGCGCCAGCAGCTTTGTCACAGCCTACGAGCAGTACTTC.

This clonotype was picked up one time. V and J are TRBV5-5 and TRBJ2-3, with D possibly being TRBD2 (6 bases). The germline V and J ends were trimmed by 0 bases and 4 bases, with 12 bases remaining between them. The CDR3 runs 15 residues. Germline V gene sequence: CDR1 SGHKS, CDR2 YYEKEE (reference sequence). This CDR3 is CASSLGNAGPDTQYF. The DNA of the CDR3 is TGTGCCAGCAGCTTGGGGAACGCGGGGCCAGATACGCAGTATTTT.

This clonotype has a handful of counts. The V and J genes are TRBV6-1 and TRBJ2-7, with 9 bases aligning to TRBD2. Trimming cost V 3 bases and J 2 bases; bases outside gene matches: 8. Looked up from germline, CDR1 is MNHNS and CDR2 is SASEGT. The CDR3 length is 16 residues. The CDR3 reads CASSDWDSGRAYEQYV. CDR3 DNA sequence: TGTGCCAGCAGTGATTGGGATAGCGGGAGAGCCTACGAGCAGTACGTC.

This sequence joins TRBV20-1 and TRBJ2-3; 8 positions match TRBD2. The trim removed 5 bases at V and 4 bases at J, leaving 11 bases unmatched. CDR1 and CDR2 from the germline V gene are DFQATT and SNEGSKA (reference sequence). CDR3 length equals 15 residues. The CDR3 nucleotides read TGCAGTGCTGACCCTTTAAGCGGGAGAGCAGATACGCAGTATTTT. Translated, it gives CSADPLSGRADTQYF.

CDR3 bases: TGTGCCAGCAGCTTATTAGCGGGAGGTGACTACGAGCAGTACTTC. The encoded protein is CASSLLAGGDYEQYF. J is TRBJ2-7 and V is TRBV7-8, with 10 bases identical to TRBD2. The trim removed 2 bases at V and 3 bases at J, leaving 4 bases unmatched. Germline V gene data show CDR1 as SGHVS and CDR2 as FQNEAQ. This CDR3 region has 15 residues. Using reference TRBV7-8 and TRBJ2-7 for the parts outside the CDR3, the full variable domain is GAGVSQSPRYKVAKRGQDVALRCDPISGHVSLFWYQQALGQGPEFLTYFQNEAQLDKSGLPSDRFFAERPEGSVSTLKIQRTQQEDSAVYLCASSLLAGGDYEQYFGPGTRLTVT.